Sequencing of this T cell receptor (beta chain) was carried out in a study of follicular helper T cells after annual influenza vaccination. Sequencing used immunoSEQ multiplex PCR; TCRdb keeps in-frame clones, though not all of them. The sample shows about 11,000 clones, about 84% of them seen only once. Trimming took off 4 bases at V and 5 bases at J, with 15 bases between the two ends. Germline V CDR1 and CDR2: SGHTA, FQGNSA. The CDR3 is 15 amino acids. Note on this clone: Its cognate antigen is unknown.

Study-wide findings and caveats: The much larger non-cTfh compartments may have been undersampled.

The sequenced sample was CXCR5- memory CD4+ T cells sorted from blood, obtained 6 weeks after influenza vaccination. This clonotype was obtained from an adult who received the influenza vaccine. The gene calls are TRBV7-2 and TRBJ1-5; the D is unclear. CDR3 sequence (DNA): TGTGCCAGCAGCTCGCAACCTGGCCATGATCAGCCCCAGCATTTT. It specifies CASSSQPGHDQPQHF.